These 8 T cell receptor beta chains share one sample of origin, sequenced in a study of blood T cells in healthy people across ages. A second about 6 to 11 cycle PCR used barcoded and J-beta primers. TCRdb independently ran MiXCR on the 5' RACE reads; one entry per CDR3 protein. The sample yields more than 900,000 distinct CDR3 sequences, about 27% seen once. This sample also belongs to another study, concerning T cells of mothers and their children.

Material for sequencing was blood. The receptor set was obtained from a woman aged 35 to 49 in good health.

This rearrangement joins TRBV7-9 to TRBJ1-1; D remains unclear. Deletions cut 8 bases from V and 1 base from J, with 11 bases between. Germline values: CDR1 SEHNR, CDR2 FQNEAQ (reference sequence). The CDR3 extends over 13 amino acids. Written as DNA, the CDR3 is TGTGCCAGCGGCCAGACCAAGAACACTGAAGCTTTCTTT. As protein: CASGQTKNTEAFF.

On this clonotype: It may be a read error: a sequence one base away is much more abundant. V gene TRBV28 combines with J gene TRBJ2-4; 9 bases match TRBD1. With V trimmed by 10 bases and J by 9 bases, 10 bases remained unmatched. The CDR3 has 13 amino acids. Per germline, CDR1 MDHEN and CDR2 SYDVKM. CDR3 residues: CANRPDRGSIQYF. DNA for the CDR3: TGTGCCAACAGACCGGACAGGGGAAGCATTCAGTACTTC.

V is TRBV5-1 and J is TRBJ1-1, with TRBD1 matching 9 bases. With V trimmed by 3 bases and J by 5 bases, 11 bases remained unmatched. There are 16 residues in the CDR3. CDR1 and CDR2 from the germline V gene are SGHRS and YFSETQ. In nucleotides, the CDR3 is TGCGCCAGCAGCTCCCCCAACAGGGGGCGAGGTACTGAAGCTTTCTTT. Translated, it gives CASSSPNRGRGTEAFF.

The CDR3 protein is CATSRGEGANYGYTF. CDR3 in DNA: TGTGCCACCAGCAGAGGCGAGGGAGCTAACTATGGCTACACCTTC. The rearrangement links TRBV15 to TRBJ1-2; D is uncertain. V was shortened by 1 base and J by 0 bases, with 9 bases between the two germline ends. This CDR3 is built from 15 residues. Looked up from germline, CDR1 is LNHNV and CDR2 is YYDKDF (reference sequence).

There are a few counts of this clonotype. The junction departs from the called germline gene at one end, perhaps through a read error. The chain combines TRBV6-2 or TRBV6-3 with TRBJ2-5; tentative D call: TRBD2 (6 bases). Germline V gene lookup returns CDR1 MNHEY and CDR2 SVGEGT. The CDR3 sequence is 17 residues long. The CDR3 loop reads CTSSYSLTGLPQETQYF. CDR3 nucleotide sequence: TGTACCAGCAGTTACTCGTTGACGGGACTCCCCCAAGAGACCCAGTACTTC.

Only a few counts were recorded for this clonotype. A much more abundant neighbour one base away suggests this may be a read error. The chain uses TRBV20-1 and TRBJ2-3; no reliable D call. From germline, CDR1 is DFQATT and CDR2 SNEGSKA (reference sequence). The CDR3 extends over 15 amino acids. Trimming took 4 bases from V and 4 from J, leaving 18 bases between them. CDR3 loop: CSATGRLPQPDTQYF. The CDR3 DNA reads as TGCAGTGCTACCGGGCGGCTACCTCAGCCAGATACGCAGTATTTT.

This clonotype was seen a handful of times. The chain joins TRBV4-2 to TRBJ1-2; D remains ambiguous. The V and J ends lost 0 bases and 3 bases respectively, with 8 bases between them. Germline CDR1 LGHNA, CDR2 YNFKEQ. The CDR3 is 14 residues long. DNA for the CDR3: TGTGCCAGCAGCCAAGACACCGGACACTATGGCTACACCTTC. Its protein is CASSQDTGHYGYTF.

The gene calls are TRBV5-1 and TRBJ1-3, with D possibly being TRBD1 (6 bases). The CDR3 consists of 15 residues. Looked up from germline, CDR1 is SGHRS and CDR2 is YFSETQ. Trimming took 1 base from V and 4 from J, leaving 12 bases between them. The CDR3 region has the DNA TGCGCCAGCAGCTTGACTCAGGGGCGAGGAAACACCATATATTTT. Residues: CASSLTQGRGNTIYF.